A single sample gave rise to the 21 T cell receptor beta chains below, sequenced in a study of T cell repertoires in cytomegalovirus infection. TCRdb re-called the reads through MiXCR, storing one row per CDR3 protein. The sample lists under 200,000 distinct CDR3 sequences, roughly 9.8% occurring once. The sequenced material came from PBMCs. These receptors were taken from a human donor in good health (CMV status not recorded). Some clones in this sample may be carry-over from other donors' samples.

This clonotype has a count of ten or more. The chain uses TRBV11-2 and TRBJ1-3; D call uncertain. Per the germline V gene, CDR1 is SGHAT and CDR2 is FQNNGV. Trimming pared 0 bases from V and 4 bases from J, leaving 4 bases between. The CDR3 extends over 13 amino acids. CDR3 loop: CASSLEIGNTIYF. The CDR3 DNA reads as TGTGCCAGCAGCTTAGAAATCGGAAACACCATATATTTT.

The chain carries TRBV20-1 and TRBJ1-3; the match to TRBD1 covers 7 bases. The CDR3 length is 16 residues. Germline trimming cut 3 bases from V and 0 bases from J; bases unmatched to any gene: 8. Germline lookup yields CDR1 DFQATT and CDR2 SNEGSKA (reference sequence). The CDR3 sequence: CSASPPDRPSGNTIYF. The CDR3 DNA is TGCAGTGCTAGCCCCCCGGACAGGCCCTCTGGAAACACCATATATTTT.

This clonotype was picked up many times. The V call is TRBV20-1, the J call TRBJ2-7, with TRBD2 as a possible D gene (5 bases). Germline CDR1 DFQATT, CDR2 SNEGSKA (reference sequence). This CDR3 is 14 amino acids long. V lost 4 bases and J 2 bases, leaving 15 bases between the germline ends. CDR3 nucleotide sequence: TGCAGTGCTAAAAGGCTAGCAGATACCTACGAGCAGTACTTC. It yields the protein CSAKRLADTYEQYF.

In its sample, this clonotype was seen many times. The chain is built from TRBV7-9 and TRBJ2-7; the D gene is possibly TRBD1 (5 bases). V was cut by 2 bases and J by 0 bases, with 11 bases left in between. Germline V CDR1 and CDR2: SEHNR, FQNEAQ (reference sequence). The CDR3 has 15 amino acids. The CDR3 reads CASSLSGASSYEQYF. DNA for the CDR3: TGTGCCAGCAGCTTAAGTGGGGCCAGCTCCTACGAGCAGTACTTC.

This clonotype was detected ten times or more. J is TRBJ2-1 and V is TRBV7-2; the D gene is possibly TRBD1 (5 bases). Trimming cost V 3 bases and J 4 bases, with 19 bases left between them. The CDR3 consists of 17 residues. Germline CDR1 reads SGHTA; CDR2 reads FQGNSA. CDR3 nucleotide sequence: TGTGCCAGCAGCTTTAGTTCAGGGATTGGAAGGTACAATGAGCAGTTCTTC. Translation gives CASSFSSGIGRYNEQFF. Based on the CDR3 plus reference TRBV7-2 and TRBJ2-1, the full variable domain is GAGVSQSPSNKVTEKGKDVELRCDPISGHTALYWYRQSLGQGLEFLIYFQGNSAPDKSGLPSDRFSAERTGGSVSTLTIQRTQQEDSAVYLCASSFSSGIGRYNEQFFGPGTRLTVL.

This clonotype was observed at least ten times. The chain is built from TRBV20-1 and TRBJ1-2; D is uncertain. There are 13 residues in the CDR3. From germline, CDR1 is DFQATT and CDR2 SNEGSKA (reference sequence). V lost 0 bases to trimming and J lost 6 bases, with 11 bases between them. The CDR3 region has the DNA TGCAGTGCTAGAGATTCGGTTGGAAATGGCTACACCTTC. Protein sequence: CSARDSVGNGYTF.

The V and J genes are TRBV20-1 and TRBJ2-3; TRBD1 matches at 8 bases. V shed 5 bases, J shed 4 bases, and the junction held 8 bases outside the gene matches. The CDR3 is 14 amino acids. Per the germline V gene, CDR1 is DFQATT and CDR2 is SNEGSKA (reference sequence). CDR3 amino acids: CSADDRGFADTQYF. CDR3 coding DNA: TGCAGTGCTGATGACAGGGGATTTGCAGATACGCAGTATTTT.

This clonotype was picked up a small number of times. The rearrangement uses TRBV28 and TRBJ1-1; TRBD1 matches at 11 bases. CDR1 MDHEN and CDR2 SYDVKM come from the germline V gene. V shed 5 bases and J 1 base; nucleotides not matched to a gene: 6. The CDR3 is 16 amino acids. CDR3: CASSPWTGGWNTEAFF. The DNA of the CDR3 is TGTGCCAGCAGTCCCTGGACAGGGGGCTGGAACACTGAAGCTTTCTTT.

Ten or more counts support this clonotype. The gene calls are TRBV11-2 and TRBJ1-1; possibly TRBD1 for D (6 bases). With 7 bases removed from V and 2 bases from J, the gap between germline ends came to 14 bases. The germline V gene has CDR1 SGHAT and CDR2 FQNNGV. This CDR3 is 14 amino acids long. This CDR3 reads CASIKPGTNTEAFF. The CDR3 nucleotides read TGTGCCAGCATCAAACCCGGGACAAACACTGAAGCTTTCTTT.

This clonotype was detected ten times or more. The chain carries TRBV7-2 and TRBJ1-4; tentative D call: TRBD1 (5 bases). Germline lookup yields CDR1 SGHTA and CDR2 FQGNSA. The CDR3 sequence is 15 residues long. V dropped 3 bases and J dropped 5 bases, with 13 bases sitting between them. CDR3 coding DNA: TGTGCCAGCAGCTTGGGACCTCAGCCAAATGAAAAACTGTTTTTT. It is translated as CASSLGPQPNEKLFF. The whole variable domain, remainder taken from reference TRBV7-2 and TRBJ1-4, is GAGVSQSPSNKVTEKGKDVELRCDPISGHTALYWYRQSLGQGLEFLIYFQGNSAPDKSGLPSDRFSAERTGGSVSTLTIQRTQQEDSAVYLCASSLGPQPNEKLFFGSGTQLSVL.

The rearrangement joins TRBV18 to TRBJ2-2; D unresolved. This CDR3 spans 14 amino acids. Germline V gives CDR1 KGHSH, CDR2 LQKENI. Trimming stripped 0 bases from V and 6 bases from J, with 8 bases between. This CDR3 reads CASSPPSSAGELFF. The DNA for the CDR3 is TGTGCCAGCTCACCACCGTCGAGCGCCGGGGAGCTGTTTTTT.

The table lists this clonotype with many counts. This sequence joins TRBV28 and TRBJ1-5; 8 nucleotides line up with TRBD1. J gave up 2 bases and V 6 bases, and 6 bases lay outside the gene matches. CDR3 length: 15 amino acids. Germline V gene lookup returns CDR1 MDHEN and CDR2 SYDVKM. The CDR3 nucleotides read TGTGCCAGCAGATTCCAGGGGGCAGGCAATCAGCCCCAGCATTTT. Translated: CASRFQGAGNQPQHF.

The V gene is TRBV6-5, the J gene TRBJ2-3, with 13 positions matching TRBD2. Germline CDR1 MNHEY, CDR2 SVGAGI. The J segment lost 1 base and the V segment lost 0 bases, leaving 13 bases of the junction unmatched. This CDR3 comprises 21 residues. CDR3 region: CASSYSGRLAGGGLGTDTQYF. The DNA of the CDR3 is TGTGCCAGCAGTTACTCGGGTAGACTAGCGGGGGGCGGACTCGGCACAGATACGCAGTATTTT.

The sample holds a few counts of this clonotype. The rearrangement links TRBV5-1 to TRBJ2-7, with D possibly TRBD1 on 6 matching bases. V was shortened by 4 bases and J by 0 bases, with 29 bases between the two germline ends. The CDR3 runs 20 residues. CDR1 is SGHRS and CDR2 is YFSETQ in the germline V gene. The CDR3 loop is CASSKTWGRLVSSGSYEQYF. The CDR3 coding sequence is TGCGCCAGCAGCAAGACTTGGGGGCGACTGGTTTCCTCGGGCTCCTACGAGCAGTACTTC.

This clonotype was seen at least ten times. This chain links TRBV6-1 with TRBJ2-7, with D maybe TRBD1 (5 bases). The CDR3 is 17 residues long. Germline V gene data show CDR1 as MNHNS and CDR2 as SASEGT. V lost 4 bases, J lost 0 bases, and 19 bases lay in between. CDR3 sequence reads: CASSGSDGQPHSYEQYF. DNA for the CDR3: TGTGCCAGCAGTGGAAGCGACGGACAACCCCACTCCTACGAGCAGTACTTC.

This chain joins TRBV28 and TRBJ2-4; D gene unclear. The germline V gene encodes CDR1 MDHEN and CDR2 SYDVKM. The ends were cut back, 6 bases at V and 0 bases at J, with 15 bases in the middle. This CDR3 spans 16 amino acids. The CDR3: CASRRTIELAKNIQYF. In nucleotides, the CDR3 is TGTGCCAGCAGACGAACTATTGAACTAGCCAAAAACATTCAGTACTTC.

This clonotype was found a few times. This chain connects TRBV29-1 to TRBJ1-2, with unresolved D. The CDR3 runs to 10 residues. V was shortened by 6 bases and J by 2 bases, with 4 bases between the two germline ends. Looked up from germline, CDR1 is SQVTM and CDR2 is ANQGSEA. The CDR3 protein is CSVVNYGYTF. In DNA form, the CDR3 reads TGCAGCGTAGTGAACTATGGCTACACCTTC. Together with reference TRBV29-1 and TRBJ1-2, the CDR3 gives the full variable domain: SAVISQKPSRDICQRGTSLTIQCQVDSQVTMMFWYRQQPGQSLTLIATANQGSEATYESGFVIDKFPISRPNLTFSTLTVSNMSPEDSSIYLCSVVNYGYTFGSGTRLTVV.

There are many counts of this clonotype. The J gene is TRBJ2-1, the V gene TRBV7-2, with 7 bases matching TRBD1. The CDR3 runs to 18 residues. CDR1 and CDR2 (germline): SGHTA, FQGNSA. With 7 bases clipped from V and 0 bases from J, the junction kept 15 bases outside the gene matches. The chain's CDR3 is CASNRMWGQHDSYNEQFF. As DNA, the CDR3 is TGTGCCAGCAACAGAATGTGGGGACAGCACGACTCCTACAATGAGCAGTTCTTC.

The chain links TRBV7-9 to TRBJ1-3, with TRBD1 as a possible D gene (5 bases). Trimming cost V 5 bases and J 7 bases, with 18 bases left between them. Germline CDR1 reads SEHNR; CDR2 reads FQNEAQ (reference sequence). The CDR3 has 15 residues. The CDR3 bases are TGTGCCAGCAGCATTTTCCGGGACCCCGGGAACACCATATATTTT. Amino acid sequence: CASSIFRDPGNTIYF.

The rearrangement joins TRBV29-1 to TRBJ1-1, with D possibly matching TRBD1 (5 bases). V was cut by 3 bases and J by 3 bases, with 14 bases left in between. The CDR3 is 14 amino acids. Germline V CDR1 and CDR2: SQVTM, ANQGSEA. The DNA for the CDR3 is TGCAGCGTTGAGGGAAACAGGAAGGACACTGAAGCTTTCTTT. Its translation is CSVEGNRKDTEAFF.

V usage is TRBV28 and J usage is TRBJ2-7, with a weak D call TRBD1 (6 bases). With 7 bases removed from V and 10 bases from J, the gap between germline ends came to 14 bases. Germline V gene data show CDR1 as MDHEN and CDR2 as SYDVKM. The CDR3 length is 11 residues. The chain's CDR3 is CASTSRGHQYF. CDR3 nucleotides: TGTGCCAGCACCTCCCGGGGACACCAGTACTTC.